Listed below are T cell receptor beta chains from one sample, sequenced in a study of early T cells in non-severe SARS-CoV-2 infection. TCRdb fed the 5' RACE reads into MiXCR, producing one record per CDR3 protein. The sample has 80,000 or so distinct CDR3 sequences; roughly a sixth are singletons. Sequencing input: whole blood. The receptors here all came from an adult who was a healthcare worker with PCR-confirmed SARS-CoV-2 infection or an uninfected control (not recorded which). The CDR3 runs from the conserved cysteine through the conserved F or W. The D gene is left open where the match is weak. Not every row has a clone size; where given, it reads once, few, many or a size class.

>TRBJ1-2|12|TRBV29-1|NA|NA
TGCACCTTTGTTCGGGGGAAGAATGGCTACACCTTC
CTFVRGKNGYTF
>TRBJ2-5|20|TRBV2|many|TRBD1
TGTGCCAGCAGTGAATGGAGGACAGGGGCCATAGGGGGGCAAAAAGAGACCCAGTACTTC
CASSEWRTGAIGGQKETQYF
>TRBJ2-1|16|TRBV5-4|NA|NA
TGTGCCAGCAGCCTTACTGCGTCGAGCTCCTACAATGAGCAGTTCTTC
CASSLTASSSYNEQFF
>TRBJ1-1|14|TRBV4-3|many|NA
TGCGCCAGCAGCCAAGACGGGGGCTCAACTGAAGCTTTCTTT
CASSQDGGSTEAFF
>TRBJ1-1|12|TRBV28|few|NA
TGTGCCAGCAGTGGGCAGCTCTATGAAGCTTTCTTT
CASSGQLYEAFF
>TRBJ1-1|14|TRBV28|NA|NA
TGTGCCAGCAGTCCGTGGGGGGCGCGGACTGAAGCTTTCTTT
CASSPWGARTEAFF
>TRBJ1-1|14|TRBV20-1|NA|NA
TGCAGTGCTCCACTGGGGCGGATGAACACTGAAGCTTTCTTT
CSAPLGRMNTEAFF
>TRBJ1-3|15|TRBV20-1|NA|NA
TGCAGTGCTAGAGATCTGGCGGCCTCTGGAAACACCATATATTTT
CSARDLAASGNTIYF
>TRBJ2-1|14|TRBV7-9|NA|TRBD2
TGTGCCAGCCTAATACTAGCGGGAGGGAATGAGCAGTTCTTC
CASLILAGGNEQFF
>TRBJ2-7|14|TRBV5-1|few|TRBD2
TGCGCCAGCAGCGGCACTAGCGGGAGAGGCGAGCAGTACTTC
CASSGTSGRGEQYF